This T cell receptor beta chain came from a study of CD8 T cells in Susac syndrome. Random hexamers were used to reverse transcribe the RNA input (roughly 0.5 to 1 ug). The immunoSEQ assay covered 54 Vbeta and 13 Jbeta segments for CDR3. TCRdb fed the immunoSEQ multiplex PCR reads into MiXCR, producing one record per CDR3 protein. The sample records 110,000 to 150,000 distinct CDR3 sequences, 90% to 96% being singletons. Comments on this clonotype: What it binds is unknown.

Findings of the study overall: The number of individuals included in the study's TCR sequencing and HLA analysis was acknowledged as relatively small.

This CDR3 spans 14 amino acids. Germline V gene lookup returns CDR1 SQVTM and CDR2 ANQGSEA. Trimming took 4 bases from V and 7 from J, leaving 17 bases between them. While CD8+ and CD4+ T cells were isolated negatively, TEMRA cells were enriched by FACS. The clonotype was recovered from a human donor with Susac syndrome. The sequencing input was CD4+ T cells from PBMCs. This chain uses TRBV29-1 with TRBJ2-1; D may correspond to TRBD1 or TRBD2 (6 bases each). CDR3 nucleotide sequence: TGCAGCGTTGGAGTTGGTGGGGGGCTGAATGAGCAGTTCTTC. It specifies CSVGVGGGLNEQFF.